This T cell receptor (beta chain) emerged from a study of T cells in Graves' hyperthyroidism and ophthalmopathy. This clonotype was observed a handful of times. RNA transcripts were the template for amplifying TCR beta CDR3 regions. First-round RT-PCR with HTBI primers amplified the TCR CDR3 region. TCRdb recomputed calls from the multiplex PCR reads with MiXCR, one row per CDR3 protein. The repertoire holds around 370,000 distinct CDR3 sequences, with around 18% as singletons. V was trimmed by 4 bases and J by 1 base, leaving 17 bases between them. The CDR3 totals 18 residues. Germline V gene lookup returns CDR1 MGHDK and CDR2 SYGVNS.

Sequencing was done on a sample of blood. The receptor comes from a man between 18 and 29 years old with Graves' ophthalmopathy. This rearrangement joins TRBV25-1 to TRBJ2-6, with D perhaps TRBD1 (6 bases). CDR3: CASSAWDIGASGANVLTF. The CDR3 DNA reads TGTGCCAGCAGTGCCTGGGACATCGGAGCTTCTGGGGCCAACGTCCTGACTTTC.